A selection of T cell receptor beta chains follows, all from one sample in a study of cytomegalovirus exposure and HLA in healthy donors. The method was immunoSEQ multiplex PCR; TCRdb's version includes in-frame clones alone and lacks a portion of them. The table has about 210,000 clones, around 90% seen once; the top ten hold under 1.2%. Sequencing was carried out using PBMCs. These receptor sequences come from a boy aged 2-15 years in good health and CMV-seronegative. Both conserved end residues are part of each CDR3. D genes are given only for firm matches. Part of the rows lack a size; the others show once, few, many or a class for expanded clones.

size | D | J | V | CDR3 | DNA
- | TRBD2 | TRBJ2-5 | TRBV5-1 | CASSPTTLAGGPRETQYF | TGCGCCAGCAGCCCTACCACCTTAGCGGGGGGGCCCCGCGAGACCCAGTACTTC
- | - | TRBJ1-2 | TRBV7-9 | CASSATGGSGYTF | TGTGCCAGCAGCGCGACGGGGGGGAGCGGCTACACCTTC
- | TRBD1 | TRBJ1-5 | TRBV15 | CATSRGTGGPFSNQPQHF | TGTGCCACCAGCAGAGGGACAGGGGGCCCCTTTAGCAATCAGCCCCAGCATTTT
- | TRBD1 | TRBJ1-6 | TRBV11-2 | CASRDPGQGSCNSPLHF | TGTGCCAGCAGGGACCCGGGACAGGGTTCCTGTAATTCACCCCTCCACTTT
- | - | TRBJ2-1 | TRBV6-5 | CASSYMASWNEQFF | TGTGCCAGCAGTTACATGGCTAGTTGGAATGAGCAGTTCTTC
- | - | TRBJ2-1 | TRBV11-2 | CASRMTGMVNEQFF | TGTGCCAGCAGGATGACAGGAATGGTCAATGAGCAGTTCTTC
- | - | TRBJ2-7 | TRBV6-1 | CASAGLGSYEQYF | TGTGCCAGCGCCGGACTGGGCTCCTACGAGCAGTACTTC
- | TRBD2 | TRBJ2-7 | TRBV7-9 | CASSSSLAGIYEQYF | TGTGCCAGCAGCAGCAGCTTAGCGGGAATCTACGAGCAGTACTTC
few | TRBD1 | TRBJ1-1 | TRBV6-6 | CASSYSTGSETFF | TGTGCCAGCAGTTACTCGACAGGGTCGGAAACTTTCTTT
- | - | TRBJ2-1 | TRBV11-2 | CASSLVLQRLFF | TGTGCCAGCAGCTTAGTTTTGCAGCGACTGTTCTTC
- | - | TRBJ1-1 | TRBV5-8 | CASSLGRINTEAFF | TGTGCCAGCAGCCTGGGGAGGATAAACACTGAAGCTTTCTTT
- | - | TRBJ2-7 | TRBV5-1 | CASSYFATTGLGEQYF | TGCGCCAGCAGCTATTTCGCCACTACAGGGCTCGGGGAGCAGTACTTC
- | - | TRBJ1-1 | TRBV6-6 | CASSPGGTEAFF | TGTGCCAGCAGCCCCGGGGGCACTGAAGCTTTCTTT
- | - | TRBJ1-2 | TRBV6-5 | CASRDTEAGYGYTF | TGTGCCAGCCGGGACACCGAAGCAGGGTATGGCTACACCTTC
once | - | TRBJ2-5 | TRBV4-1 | CASSYQIRGTETQYF | TGCGCCAGCAGCTACCAGATAAGGGGAACCGAGACCCAGTACTTC
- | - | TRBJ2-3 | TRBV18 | CASSPPAGTDTQYF | TGTGCCAGCTCACCACCGGCCGGGACAGATACGCAGTATTTT
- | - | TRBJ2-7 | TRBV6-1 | CASSELGLRAYEQYF | TGTGCCAGCAGTGAATTAGGCCTGCGGGCCTACGAGCAGTACTTC
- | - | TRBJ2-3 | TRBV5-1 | CASSLATGGTDTQYF | TGCGCCAGCAGCTTGGCCACGGGGGGCACAGATACGCAGTATTTT
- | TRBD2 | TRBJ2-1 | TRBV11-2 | CASSFYSSGSSYNEQFF | TGTGCCAGCAGTTTCTACTCTAGCGGGAGCTCCTACAATGAGCAGTTCTTC
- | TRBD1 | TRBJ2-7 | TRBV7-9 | CASTLRVARGTHYYYEQYF | TGTGCCAGCACCCTCCGGGTGGCCAGGGGGACCCACTACTACTACGAGCAGTACTTC
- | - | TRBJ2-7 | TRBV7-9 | CASSALVPYEQYF | TGTGCCAGCAGCGCACTAGTTCCCTACGAGCAGTACTTC
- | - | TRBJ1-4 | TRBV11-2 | CASSSRQLNGEKLFF | TGTGCCAGCAGCTCTAGACAGCTTAATGGGGAAAAACTGTTTTTT
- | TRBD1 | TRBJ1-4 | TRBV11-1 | CASSFTGTGAEKLFF | TGTGCCAGCAGCTTCACCGGGACAGGGGCTGAAAAACTGTTTTTT
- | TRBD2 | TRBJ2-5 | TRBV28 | CASSAQTSGGAETQYF | TGTGCCAGCAGTGCCCAAACTAGCGGCGGGGCGGAGACCCAGTACTTC